The 14 T cell receptor beta chains below were found in one sample sequenced in a study of type 1 and type 2 diabetes patients (dated by TCRdb to 2016 to 2017). The instrument given in TCRdb is Illumina MiSeq. TCRbeta CDR3 amplification used genomic DNA from the sorted T cell subsets as template. The TCRbeta CDR3 region was amplified by multiplex PCR using 30 forward and 13 reverse primers. TCRdb reprocessing: public reads trimmed at Q25 with fastp, clones called with MiXCR, in-frame beta chains kept. Entries that share a CDR3 protein sequence are merged under the most common genes and DNA. The sample table shows fewer than 300,000 distinct CDR3 sequences, and roughly 48% are seen once. The top ten constitute roughly an eighth of the sample. Sequencing was carried out using peripheral blood mononuclear cells (PBMCs). These receptors were obtained from a young man with type 2 diabetes.

This clonotype was seen at least ten times. The chain has TRBV2 and TRBJ1-1, with TRBD1 as a possible D gene (6 bases). V lost 6 bases, J lost 3 bases, and 11 bases lay in between. The CDR3 sequence is 13 residues long. Germline V gene lookup returns CDR1 SNHLY and CDR2 FYNNEI. The CDR3 sequence is CASRVTGYTEAFF. The DNA of the CDR3 is TGTGCCAGCAGGGTAACAGGGTACACTGAAGCTTTCTTT. The full variable domain, with the rest looked up from reference TRBV2 and TRBJ1-1, is EPEVTQTPSHQVTQMGQEVILRCVPISNHLYFYWYRQILGQKVEFLVSFYNNEISEKSEIFDDQFSVERPDGSNFTLKIRSTKLEDSAMYFCASRVTGYTEAFFGQGTRLTVV.

The V gene is TRBV20-1, the J gene TRBJ1-1; TRBD1 is a possible D gene (5 bases). The germline CDR1 and CDR2 sequences are DFQATT and SNEGSKA (reference sequence). Trimming stripped 4 bases from V and 1 base from J, with 16 bases between. This CDR3 has 15 amino acids. The DNA of the CDR3 is TGCAGTGCTAAGGGGTTTCGCCGGAAGAACACTGAAGCTTTCTTT. This encodes CSAKGFRRKNTEAFF.

The sample holds a few counts of this clonotype. The chain combines TRBV12-3 or TRBV12-4 with TRBJ2-7; 10 nucleotides line up with TRBD2. There are 14 residues in the CDR3. Unmatched junction bases numbered 8, after V lost 5 bases and J lost 7 bases. CDR3 sequence reads: CASSRLAGLGEQYF. CDR3 in DNA: TGTGCCAGCAGTCGACTAGCGGGCCTGGGAGAGCAGTACTTC.

Turning to this clonotype: The conserved final phenylalanine or tryptophan is absent from the CDR3, which likely points to a read error. CDR3 protein: CASSYTTDGGLAVKEQYS. DNA of the CDR3: TGTGCCAGCAGCTATACCACGGACGGCGGACTAGCTGTCAAAGAGCAGTACTCC. This chain links TRBV9 with TRBJ2-7; TRBD2 matches 8 bases. The CDR3 is 18 residues long. Germline trimming cut 4 bases from V and 7 bases from J; bases unmatched to any gene: 22. Germline CDR1 SGDLS, CDR2 YYNGEE.

The rearrangement uses TRBV15 and TRBJ2-1, with a possible D match to TRBD1 (6 bases). Germline V CDR1 and CDR2: LNHNV, YYDKDF (reference sequence). The V gene lost 5 bases and the J gene lost 6 bases, with 14 bases spanning the gap. The CDR3 runs to 14 residues. The CDR3 here is CATSPPGVSNEQFF. As DNA, the CDR3 is TGTGCCACCAGCCCCCCAGGGGTGAGCAATGAGCAGTTCTTC.

The chain recombines TRBV20-1 with TRBJ2-6; no reliable D call. Germline loops: CDR1 DFQATT, CDR2 SNEGSKA (reference sequence). The CDR3 loop spans 14 amino acids. Trimming removed 6 bases from V and 0 bases from J, with 9 bases in between. This CDR3 reads CSALAVSGANVLTF. For the CDR3, the DNA is TGCAGTGCATTAGCAGTCTCTGGGGCCAACGTCCTGACTTTC.

V usage is TRBV11-2 and J usage is TRBJ1-2; a weak D match, TRBD1 (5 bases). The V end lost 5 bases, the J end lost 4 bases, and 20 bases lay between the germline ends. The germline gives CDR1 SGHAT, CDR2 FQNNGV. This CDR3 region has 16 residues. CDR3 loop: CASSPAPTEPTYGYTF. In DNA, the CDR3 is TGTGCCAGCAGCCCAGCCCCGACAGAGCCTACCTATGGCTACACCTTC.

A note on this clonotype: This CDR3 is missing its conserved last phenylalanine or tryptophan, likely due to a read error. The chain couples TRBV7-8 to TRBJ2-7; 9 bases match TRBD1. The CDR3 length is 16 residues. Germline loops: CDR1 SGHVS, CDR2 FQNEAQ. J gave up 6 bases and V 2 bases, and 11 bases lay outside the gene matches. This chain's CDR3 is CASSLSSGQGGAEQYL. The CDR3 coding sequence is TGTGCCAGCAGCTTATCATCGGGACAGGGAGGAGCCGAGCAGTACCTC.

The gene calls are TRBV2 and TRBJ2-7; a weak D match, TRBD1 (5 bases). Germline CDR1 and CDR2: SNHLY and FYNNEI. The V gene lost 5 bases and the J gene lost 3 bases, with 11 bases spanning the gap. CDR3 size: 13 residues. CDR3 coding DNA: TGTGCCAGCAGTTCTAGGGGAATCTACGAGCAGTACTTC. Protein product: CASSSRGIYEQYF.

This chain joins TRBV20-1 and TRBJ1-5; no firm D call. The V end lost 1 base, the J end lost 8 bases, and 15 bases lay between the germline ends. The CDR3 sequence is 14 residues long. Germline CDR1 and CDR2: DFQATT and SNEGSKA (reference sequence). CDR3: CSARGKGPEEPQHF. DNA for the CDR3: TGCAGTGCTAGAGGCAAGGGCCCGGAGGAGCCCCAGCATTTT.

This clonotype showed up just a few times. V and J are TRBV6-1 and TRBJ2-3, with D possibly matching TRBD1 (6 bases). CDR3 length equals 14 residues. CDR1 is MNHNS, CDR2 SASEGT, per germline. The germline V and J ends were trimmed by 2 bases and 7 bases, with 13 bases remaining between them. CDR3 protein: CASSEHRAENTQYF. The CDR3 DNA reads as TGTGCCAGCAGTGAACACAGGGCTGAGAATACGCAGTATTTT.

V and J are TRBV4-1 and TRBJ1-1, with D possibly matching TRBD1 (6 bases). V was shortened by 1 base and J by 4 bases, with 13 bases between the two germline ends. This CDR3 has 15 amino acids. CDR1 and CDR2 from the germline V gene are MGHRA and YSYEKL. CDR3 residues: CASSQATGLITEAFF. The CDR3 DNA follows: TGCGCCAGCAGCCAAGCGACAGGACTTATCACTGAAGCTTTCTTT.

This chain connects TRBV15 to TRBJ1-3; D is ambiguous. The CDR3 covers 14 residues. Germline CDR1 is LNHNV and CDR2 is YYDKDF (reference sequence). Trimming removed 0 bases from V and 3 bases from J, with 6 bases in between. CDR3 DNA sequence: TGTGCCACCAGCAGAGATGATCTTGGAAACACCATATATTTT. Translating it yields CATSRDDLGNTIYF.

Concerning this clonotype itself: Germline is not matched at one junction end, which may reflect a read error. The J gene is TRBJ2-7, the V gene TRBV5-1; TRBD1 matches at 7 bases. This CDR3 contains 14 residues. CDR1 SGHRS and CDR2 YFSETQ come from the germline V gene. For the CDR3, the DNA is TGCGCCAGCAGCCCAAAGGACAGGCCCTACGAGCAGTATTTC. It translates to CASSPKDRPYEQYF.